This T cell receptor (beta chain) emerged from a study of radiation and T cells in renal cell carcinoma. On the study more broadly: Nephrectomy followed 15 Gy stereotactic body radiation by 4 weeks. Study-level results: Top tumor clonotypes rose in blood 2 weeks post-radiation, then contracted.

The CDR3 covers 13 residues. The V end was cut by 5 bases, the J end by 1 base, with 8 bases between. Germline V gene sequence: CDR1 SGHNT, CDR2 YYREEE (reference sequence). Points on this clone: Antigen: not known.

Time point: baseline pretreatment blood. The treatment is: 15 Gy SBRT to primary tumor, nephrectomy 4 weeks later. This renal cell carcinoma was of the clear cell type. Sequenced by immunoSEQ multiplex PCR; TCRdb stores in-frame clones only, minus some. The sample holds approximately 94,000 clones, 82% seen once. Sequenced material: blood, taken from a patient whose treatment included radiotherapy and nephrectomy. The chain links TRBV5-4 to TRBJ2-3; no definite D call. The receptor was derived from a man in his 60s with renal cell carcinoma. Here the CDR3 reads CASRVQGTDTQYF. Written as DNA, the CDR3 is TGTGCCAGCAGGGTGCAGGGCACAGATACGCAGTATTTT.